These T cell receptor beta chains were read from a single sample in a study of T-cell reconstitution after alpha-beta-depleted transplantation in children. TCRdb analysed the PCR reads with MiXCR anew, one entry per CDR3 protein. The table has some 500,000 distinct CDR3 sequences, around 19% seen once. Sequences were derived from PBMCs from the stem cell graft donor, sampled from the stem cell graft. These receptors all come from a human donor who donated a stem cell graft to a child with acute lymphoblastic leukemia. The CDR3 runs from the conserved cysteine through the conserved F or W. The order of the fields is V gene, CDR3 protein.

>TRBV4-1
CASRLLGQGRRAFF
>TRBV29-1
CSVARATDTQYF
>TRBV5-1
CASSLTSGWTDTQYF
>TRBV5-1
CASSQSPGDTIYF
>TRBV5-1
CASSLDGTDFYGYTF
>TRBV3-1
CASSDLREGDTEAFF
>TRBV11-1
CASSPHGQYMSSYNEQFF
>TRBV5-1
CASSVGTVNQPQHF
>TRBV29-1
CSVDKVGLAGSYNEQFF
>TRBV20-1
CSARTSGRLLEQYF
>TRBV19
CASSIGTVNTEAFF
>TRBV5-1
CASSFVGMETQYF
>TRBV20-1
CSARAGTTNNSPLHF
>TRBV27
CASSLRASSPSYEQYF
>TRBV20-1
CCAAQSSGLSYNEQFF
>TRBV19
CASSIGMLRTGPGNQPQHF
>TRBV7-9
CASSLGRTEAFF
>TRBV11-2
CASSLGGPPGEAFF
>TRBV12-3/TRBV12-4
CANRAGAGTDTQYF
>TRBV5-4
CATERANAYEQYF
>TRBV12-3/TRBV12-4
CASSPTTSGSTDTQYF
>TRBV5-1
CASSLAPGSYYGYTF
>TRBV27
CASSSRRVFYEQYF
>TRBV20-1
CSARELPGGVTGELFF
>TRBV5-1
CASAGGNGETQYF
>TRBV27
CASSPTLGISSYEQYF
>TRBV20-1
CSARVILRDRELVSNQPQHF
>TRBV5-1
CASSTMGQATEAFF
>TRBV5-1
CASSLGPGDGETQYF
>TRBV27
CASGRGPYEQYF
>TRBV21-1
CASSPAPSPGTGGPAKNIQYF
>TRBV6-5
CASSYGVSLAGIPYEQYF
>TRBV6-5
CASSYSGAYDGDTEAFF
>TRBV18
CASSPGTSGSSYNEQFF
>TRBV7-9
CASSNPDRGSGYTF
>TRBV2
CASAPEGEQYF
>TRBV5-1
CASSLTPAPLTDTQYF
>TRBV7-8
CASSFTGGYTDTQYF
>TRBV6-1
CASSVADRVNGYTF
>TRBV6-5
CASSYSVGQGSYNEQFF
>TRBV7-9
CASSLGQGALGDTQYF
>TRBV15
CATSRRETQYF
>TRBV29-1
CSVADGYSNQPQHF
>TRBV7-6
CASSLTRPYEQYF
>TRBV5-1
CASSLEGRTYGYTF
>TRBV15
CATSRDLAAAKSGANVLTF
>TRBV24-1
CATSDFGYGYTF
>TRBV6-5
CASSPLTSGRGPDTQYF
>TRBV6-1
CASQPDKRATVADTQYF
>TRBV2
CASGRDGGSPLHF